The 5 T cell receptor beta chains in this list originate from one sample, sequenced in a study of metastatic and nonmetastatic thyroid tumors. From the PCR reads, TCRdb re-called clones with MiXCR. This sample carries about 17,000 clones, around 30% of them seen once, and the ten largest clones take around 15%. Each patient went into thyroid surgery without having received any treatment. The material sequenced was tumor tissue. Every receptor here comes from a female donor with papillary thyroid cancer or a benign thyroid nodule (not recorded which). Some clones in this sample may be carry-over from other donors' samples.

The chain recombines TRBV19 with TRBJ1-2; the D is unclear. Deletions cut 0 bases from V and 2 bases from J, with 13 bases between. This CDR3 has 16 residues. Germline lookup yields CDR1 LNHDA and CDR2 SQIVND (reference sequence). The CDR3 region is CASSIDSGRPNYGYTF. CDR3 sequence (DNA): TGTGCCAGTAGTATAGATTCGGGTAGGCCCAACTATGGCTACACCTTC.

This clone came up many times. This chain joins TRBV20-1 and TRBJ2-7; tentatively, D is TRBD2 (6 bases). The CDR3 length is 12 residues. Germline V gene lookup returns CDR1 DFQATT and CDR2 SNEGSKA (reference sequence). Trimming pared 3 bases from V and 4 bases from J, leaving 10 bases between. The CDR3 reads CSASGSWYEQYF. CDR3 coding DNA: TGCAGTGCTAGCGGGAGCTGGTACGAGCAGTACTTC.

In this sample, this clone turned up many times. The CDR3, as DNA: TGTGCCAGCAGTTACTTGGGAATAGCATCATCAGAAAACATTCAGTACTTC. Translated, it gives CASSYLGIASSENIQYF. V gene TRBV6-2 or TRBV6-3 combines with J gene TRBJ2-4; D remains ambiguous. Trimming took off 1 base at V and 5 bases at J, with 18 bases between the two ends. The CDR3 runs to 17 residues. The germline CDR1 and CDR2 sequences are MNHEY and SVGEGT.

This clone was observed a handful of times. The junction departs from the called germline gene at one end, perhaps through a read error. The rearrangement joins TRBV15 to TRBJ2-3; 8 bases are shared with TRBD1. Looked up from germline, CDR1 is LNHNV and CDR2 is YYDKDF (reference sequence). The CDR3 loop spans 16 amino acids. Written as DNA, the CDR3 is TGTGCCACTAGCAGAGGCCAGGGGGCAAAATCAGATACGCAGTATTTT. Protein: CATSRGQGAKSDTQYF.

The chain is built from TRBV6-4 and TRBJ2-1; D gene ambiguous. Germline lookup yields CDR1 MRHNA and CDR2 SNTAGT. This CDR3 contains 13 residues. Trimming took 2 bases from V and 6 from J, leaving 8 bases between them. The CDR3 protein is CASSDDTVNEQFF. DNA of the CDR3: TGTGCCAGCAGTGACGACACAGTCAATGAGCAGTTCTTC.